What follows are 28 T cell receptor beta chains derived from one specimen sequenced in a study of T cells in Graves' hyperthyroidism and ophthalmopathy. It was RNA transcripts that yielded the amplified TCR beta CDR3 regions. The TCR CDR3 first-round RT-PCR relied on the HTBI primer set. TCRdb re-derived calls from the multiplex PCR reads in MiXCR, one entry per CDR3 protein. The profile shows about 560,000 distinct CDR3 sequences, around 15% of them singletons. Material for sequencing was blood. The source is a woman aged 18-29 years with Graves' hyperthyroidism.

This clonotype was counted at least ten times. The rearrangement links TRBV6-2 or TRBV6-3 to TRBJ2-5; D is ambiguous. CDR1 and CDR2 (germline): MNHEY, SVGEGT. The CDR3 has 13 amino acids. Trimming took 5 bases from V and 3 from J, leaving 10 bases between them. This CDR3 reads CASSRVPEETQYF. CDR3 coding DNA: TGTGCCAGCAGTAGAGTACCCGAAGAGACCCAGTACTTC.

The table lists this clonotype with many counts. In DNA, the CDR3 is TGCAGTCCGGACAGGGCTAATGAAAAACTGTTTTTT. This sequence encodes CSPDRANEKLFF. J is TRBJ1-4 and V is TRBV20-1; the match to TRBD1 covers 8 bases. V lost 8 bases to trimming and J lost 3 bases; unmatched junction nucleotides: 2. The CDR3 runs to 12 residues. Germline V gives CDR1 DFQATT, CDR2 SNEGSKA (reference sequence).

This clonotype has more than one count but fewer than ten. The V and J genes are TRBV5-1 and TRBJ1-6; D gene ambiguous. CDR1 and CDR2 (germline): SGHRS, YFSETQ. CDR3 length: 15 residues. V lost 0 bases to trimming and J lost 7 bases, with 11 bases between them. CDR3 region: CASSLVEGKNSPLHF. The CDR3 DNA is TGCGCCAGCAGCTTGGTGGAGGGTAAGAATTCACCCCTCCACTTT.

This clonotype has only a few counts. The chain carries TRBV29-1 and TRBJ2-2; D is tentatively TRBD1 or TRBD2 (5 bases each). Germline CDR1 SQVTM, CDR2 ANQGSEA. The V end was cut by 3 bases, the J end by 3 bases, with 11 bases between. This CDR3 has 14 amino acids. The CDR3 region has the DNA TGCAGCGTTGAGGGGACCGGACACACCGGGGAGCTGTTTTTT. It specifies CSVEGTGHTGELFF.

This chain uses TRBV7-2 with TRBJ2-7; tentatively, D is TRBD1 (6 bases). Germline-derived CDR1 and CDR2 are SGHTA and FQGNSA. Trimming took off 3 bases at V and 4 bases at J, with 13 bases between the two ends. This CDR3 has 14 residues. As DNA, the CDR3 is TGTGCCAGCAGCTTTCCAGGACAGTTTTACGAGCAGTACTTC. Amino acids: CASSFPGQFYEQYF.

This clonotype was counted between two and nine times. The chain has TRBV11-1 and TRBJ2-5; a possible D gene is TRBD1 (5 bases). This CDR3 contains 15 residues. The germline V and J ends were trimmed by 2 bases and 5 bases, with 15 bases remaining between them. Germline lookup yields CDR1 SGHAT and CDR2 FQDESV (reference sequence). The CDR3 here is CASSLSIQETETQYF. The CDR3 nucleotides are TGTGCCAGCAGCTTAAGCATACAGGAAACGGAGACCCAGTACTTC.

This clonotype was found a few times. The chain carries TRBV12-5 and TRBJ2-7, with 8 bases aligning to TRBD1. Germline-derived CDR1 and CDR2 are LGHNT and FRNRAP. The CDR3 has 14 amino acids. Trimming at V came to 6 bases and at J to 3 bases, leaving 7 bases not matched to a gene. CDR3 sequence reads: CASGLGQGVYEQYF. The CDR3 bases are TGTGCTAGTGGCCTCGGACAGGGAGTCTACGAGCAGTACTTC.

This clonotype showed up many times. V is TRBV28 and J is TRBJ2-1; D unclear. Trimming pared 8 bases from V and 2 bases from J, leaving 16 bases between. Germline V gene lookup returns CDR1 MDHEN and CDR2 SYDVKM. There are 15 residues in the CDR3. The CDR3 spells CASAARHTPYNEQFF. In nucleotides, the CDR3 is TGTGCCAGCGCTGCTAGGCATACCCCCTACAATGAGCAGTTCTTC. The whole variable domain, remainder taken from reference TRBV28 and TRBJ2-1, is DVKVTQSSRYLVKRTGEKVFLECVQDMDHENMFWYRQDPGLGLRLIYFSYDVKMKEKGDIPEGYSVSREKKERFSLILESASTNQTSMYLCASAARHTPYNEQFFGPGTRLTVL.

The rearrangement links TRBV4-2 to TRBJ2-7, with TRBD1 matching over 12 bases. Germline CDR1 and CDR2: LGHNA and YNFKEQ. The CDR3 sequence is 18 residues long. V shed 1 base, J shed 4 bases, and the junction held 11 bases outside the gene matches. The CDR3 sequence is CASSQAGTGGTNLYEQYF. The CDR3 nucleotides read TGTGCCAGCAGCCAAGCCGGGACAGGGGGCACGAACTTATACGAGCAGTACTTC.

This clonotype has at least ten counts. This chain links TRBV30 with TRBJ1-2; D call uncertain. This CDR3 comprises 11 residues. Trimming took 0 bases from V and 8 from J, leaving 7 bases between them. CDR1 is GTSNPN, CDR2 SVGIG, per germline (reference sequence). The CDR3 nucleotides are TGTGCCTGGAGTGTAAAGGGCGGCTACACCTTC. It is translated as CAWSVKGGYTF.

This clonotype turned up a few times. The chain carries TRBV10-1 and TRBJ2-5, with TRBD2 as a possible D gene (6 bases). Germline V gene sequence: CDR1 WNHNN, CDR2 SYGVQD (reference sequence). CDR3 length equals 11 residues. V dropped 8 bases and J dropped 5 bases, with 9 bases sitting between them. The CDR3 DNA reads as TGCGCCAGCGGGACTTCGGAGACCCAGTACTTC. Protein: CASGTSETQYF.

This clonotype was observed many times. The chain joins TRBV12-3 or TRBV12-4 to TRBJ2-7; the D is unclear. Trimming removed 5 bases at V and 5 bases at J, with 13 bases between. The CDR3 covers 13 residues. The CDR3 loop is CASSPSGRHEQYF. DNA of the CDR3: TGTGCCAGCAGTCCCTCGGGTCGCCACGAGCAGTACTTC.

The rearrangement joins TRBV9 to TRBJ2-1; TRBD2 matches at 10 bases. The length of the CDR3 is 17 residues. Trimming took 2 bases from V and 8 from J; bases not matched to a gene: 13. Germline V gene lookup returns CDR1 SGDLS and CDR2 YYNGEE. This CDR3 reads CASSVDLLAGEGDEQFF. The CDR3 nucleotides are TGTGCCAGCAGCGTTGACCTTCTAGCGGGAGAGGGCGATGAGCAGTTCTTC.

This clonotype appeared many times. The chain carries TRBV7-3 and TRBJ2-5, with 11 bases that match TRBD2. The V gene's germline CDR1 is SGHTA and CDR2 FQGTGA. After removal of 5 bases from V and 5 bases from J, the junction contained 7 bases not matched to a gene. The CDR3 has 15 residues. The CDR3 DNA follows: TGTGCCAGCAGCGCCCTAGCGGGGGGCGACGAGACCCAGTACTTC. Protein: CASSALAGGDETQYF.

This clonotype was counted many times. The chain's CDR3 is CASSYSRGQAYGYTF. The CDR3 nucleotides read TGTGCCAGCAGTTACTCGCGGGGGCAGGCCTATGGCTACACCTTC. The rearrangement links TRBV6-5 to TRBJ1-2; TRBD1 is a possible D gene (6 bases). This CDR3 is built from 15 residues. V lost 0 bases and J 4 bases, leaving 12 bases between the germline ends. The germline V gene has CDR1 MNHEY and CDR2 SVGAGI.

This clonotype has just a few counts. This chain links TRBV15 with TRBJ2-1, with D hard to call. CDR3 length equals 14 residues. The germline V gene encodes CDR1 LNHNV and CDR2 YYDKDF (reference sequence). V lost 2 bases and J lost 7, with 12 bases in between. The chain's CDR3 is CATSRISQTNEQFF. As DNA, the CDR3 is TGTGCCACCAGCAGAATTAGCCAGACAAATGAGCAGTTCTTC. Drawing the rest from reference TRBV15 and TRBJ2-1, the complete variable domain is DAMVIQNPRYQVTQFGKPVTLSCSQTLNHNVMYWYQQKSSQAPKLLFHYYDKDFNNEADTPDNFQSRRPNTSFCFLDIRSPGLGDTAMYLCATSRISQTNEQFFGPGTRLTVL.

This clonotype occurred a few times. V and J are TRBV4-3 and TRBJ2-1; TRBD1 might be the D (5 bases). The germline V gene has CDR1 LGHNA and CDR2 YSLEER. The CDR3 spans 18 residues. The germline V and J ends were trimmed by 0 bases and 5 bases, with 20 bases remaining between them. The CDR3 DNA is TGCGCCAGCAGCCAAGAGGGGTGGTTTGGGCAGGGTAACAATGAGCAGTTCTTC. Encoded protein: CASSQEGWFGQGNNEQFF.

CDR3 DNA sequence: TGCAGCGTCATGACAGGGTTTGGAGAGACCCAGTACTTC. Translating gives CSVMTGFGETQYF. The gene calls are TRBV29-1 and TRBJ2-5, with TRBD1 identical over 7 bases. V shed 6 bases, J shed 4 bases, and the junction held 8 bases outside the gene matches. Germline V CDR1 and CDR2: SQVTM, ANQGSEA. This CDR3 contains 13 residues. Filled out from reference TRBV29-1 and TRBJ2-5, the complete variable domain reads SAVISQKPSRDICQRGTSLTIQCQVDSQVTMMFWYRQQPGQSLTLIATANQGSEATYESGFVIDKFPISRPNLTFSTLTVSNMSPEDSSIYLCSVMTGFGETQYFGPGTRLLVL.

The chain links TRBV7-8 to TRBJ1-6; no firm D call. The CDR3 is made up of 15 amino acids. Germline loops: CDR1 SGHVS, CDR2 FQNEAQ. Trimming pared 2 bases from V and 9 bases from J, leaving 14 bases between. The CDR3 loop reads CASSLRGPPVSPLHF. The CDR3 coding sequence is TGTGCCAGCAGCTTAAGAGGCCCTCCTGTTTCACCCCTCCACTTT.

The sample holds many counts of this clonotype. The chain recombines TRBV20-1 with TRBJ2-7, with D possibly TRBD2 on 5 matching bases. V was clipped by 3 bases and J by 2 bases, with 14 bases between them. This CDR3 has 14 amino acids. Germline V lookup: CDR1 DFQATT, CDR2 SNEGSKA (reference sequence). Here the CDR3 reads CSASSRIGAYEQYF. CDR3 sequence (DNA): TGCAGTGCTAGTAGCAGGATCGGGGCCTACGAGCAGTACTTC.

The J gene is TRBJ1-6, the V gene TRBV7-2; D unresolved. The CDR3 is made up of 12 amino acids. V was pared by 5 bases and J by 8 bases, with 7 bases between. Germline CDR1 reads SGHTA; CDR2 reads FQGNSA. CDR3 nucleotides: TGTGCCAGCAGCCCCCCTGATTCACCCCTCCACTTT. Translated, it gives CASSPPDSPLHF. Combining the CDR3 with reference TRBV7-2 and TRBJ1-6 gives the whole variable domain GAGVSQSPSNKVTEKGKDVELRCDPISGHTALYWYRQSLGQGLEFLIYFQGNSAPDKSGLPSDRFSAERTGGSVSTLTIQRTQQEDSAVYLCASSPPDSPLHFGNGTRLTVT.

The chain uses TRBV9 and TRBJ2-2; D gene unclear. Germline V CDR1 and CDR2: SGDLS, YYNGEE. The CDR3 has 13 amino acids. V shed 1 base and J shed 6 bases, with 7 bases lying between them. Here the CDR3 reads CASSVKGAGELFF. For the CDR3, the DNA is TGTGCCAGCAGCGTAAAAGGCGCCGGGGAGCTGTTTTTT. Supplemented by reference TRBV9 and TRBJ2-2, the full variable domain reads DSGVTQTPKHLITATGQRVTLRCSPRSGDLSVYWYQQSLDQGLQFLIQYYNGEERAKGNILERFSAQQFPDLHSELNLSSLELGDSALYFCASSVKGAGELFFGEGSRLTVL.

The chain joins TRBV7-9 to TRBJ2-7, with D tentatively TRBD1 (6 bases). Germline CDR1 SEHNR, CDR2 FQNEAQ (reference sequence). The ends were cut back, 4 bases at V and 0 bases at J, with 10 bases in the middle. The CDR3 is 14 residues long. The CDR3 nucleotides are TGTGCCAGCAGCTCCTACAGGGACTCCTACGAGCAGTACTTC. Its translation is CASSSYRDSYEQYF.

This clonotype was detected many times. The CDR3 nucleotides read TGTGCCAGCAGCCGCCCAACAGGGACTGAAGCTTTCTTT. Translating it yields CASSRPTGTEAFF. The chain recombines TRBV28 with TRBJ1-1; a weak D match, TRBD1 (6 bases). The CDR3 has 13 residues. The V end was cut by 6 bases, the J end by 5 bases, with 13 bases between. Germline V gene lookup returns CDR1 MDHEN and CDR2 SYDVKM.

This clonotype appeared many times. This sequence joins TRBV20-1 and TRBJ1-2; 7 nucleotides align to TRBD1. Per germline, CDR1 DFQATT and CDR2 SNEGSKA (reference sequence). V shed 6 bases and J 4 bases; nucleotides not matched to a gene: 5. This CDR3 comprises 12 residues. The CDR3: CSARDSPYGYTF. DNA for the CDR3: TGCAGTGCAAGGGACAGCCCCTATGGCTACACCTTC.

This clonotype was detected a few times. V usage is TRBV7-9 and J usage is TRBJ2-5; D call uncertain. Trimming shortened V by 5 bases and J by 5 bases, and 15 bases separated the two germline ends. The germline CDR1 and CDR2 sequences are SEHNR and FQNEAQ (reference sequence). This CDR3 is 14 amino acids long. The CDR3 spells CASSRDEVRETQYF. The CDR3 region has the DNA TGTGCCAGCAGCCGCGACGAGGTCCGGGAGACCCAGTACTTC.

This clonotype was counted at least ten times. V and J are TRBV2 and TRBJ1-1; TRBD1 is a possible D gene (5 bases). The germline V and J ends were trimmed by 4 bases and 7 bases, with 16 bases remaining between them. Germline assignment: CDR1 SNHLY and CDR2 FYNNEI. This CDR3 has 14 residues. DNA for the CDR3: TGTGCCAGCAGTGGGGGTGGGGGGTTTGGTGAAGCTTTCTTT. This translates into CASSGGGGFGEAFF. The full variable domain, completed using reference TRBV2 and TRBJ1-1, is EPEVTQTPSHQVTQMGQEVILRCVPISNHLYFYWYRQILGQKVEFLVSFYNNEISEKSEIFDDQFSVERPDGSNFTLKIRSTKLEDSAMYFCASSGGGGFGEAFFGQGTRLTVV.

The V and J genes are TRBV3-1 and TRBJ2-7, with D uncertain. Germline V gene data show CDR1 as LGHDT and CDR2 as YNNKEL (reference sequence). This CDR3 region has 16 residues. Trimming removed 0 bases from V and 1 base from J, with 13 bases in between. CDR3 protein: CASSQDQGSTSYEQYF. The CDR3 DNA reads TGTGCCAGCAGCCAAGATCAAGGCTCAACGTCCTACGAGCAGTACTTC.